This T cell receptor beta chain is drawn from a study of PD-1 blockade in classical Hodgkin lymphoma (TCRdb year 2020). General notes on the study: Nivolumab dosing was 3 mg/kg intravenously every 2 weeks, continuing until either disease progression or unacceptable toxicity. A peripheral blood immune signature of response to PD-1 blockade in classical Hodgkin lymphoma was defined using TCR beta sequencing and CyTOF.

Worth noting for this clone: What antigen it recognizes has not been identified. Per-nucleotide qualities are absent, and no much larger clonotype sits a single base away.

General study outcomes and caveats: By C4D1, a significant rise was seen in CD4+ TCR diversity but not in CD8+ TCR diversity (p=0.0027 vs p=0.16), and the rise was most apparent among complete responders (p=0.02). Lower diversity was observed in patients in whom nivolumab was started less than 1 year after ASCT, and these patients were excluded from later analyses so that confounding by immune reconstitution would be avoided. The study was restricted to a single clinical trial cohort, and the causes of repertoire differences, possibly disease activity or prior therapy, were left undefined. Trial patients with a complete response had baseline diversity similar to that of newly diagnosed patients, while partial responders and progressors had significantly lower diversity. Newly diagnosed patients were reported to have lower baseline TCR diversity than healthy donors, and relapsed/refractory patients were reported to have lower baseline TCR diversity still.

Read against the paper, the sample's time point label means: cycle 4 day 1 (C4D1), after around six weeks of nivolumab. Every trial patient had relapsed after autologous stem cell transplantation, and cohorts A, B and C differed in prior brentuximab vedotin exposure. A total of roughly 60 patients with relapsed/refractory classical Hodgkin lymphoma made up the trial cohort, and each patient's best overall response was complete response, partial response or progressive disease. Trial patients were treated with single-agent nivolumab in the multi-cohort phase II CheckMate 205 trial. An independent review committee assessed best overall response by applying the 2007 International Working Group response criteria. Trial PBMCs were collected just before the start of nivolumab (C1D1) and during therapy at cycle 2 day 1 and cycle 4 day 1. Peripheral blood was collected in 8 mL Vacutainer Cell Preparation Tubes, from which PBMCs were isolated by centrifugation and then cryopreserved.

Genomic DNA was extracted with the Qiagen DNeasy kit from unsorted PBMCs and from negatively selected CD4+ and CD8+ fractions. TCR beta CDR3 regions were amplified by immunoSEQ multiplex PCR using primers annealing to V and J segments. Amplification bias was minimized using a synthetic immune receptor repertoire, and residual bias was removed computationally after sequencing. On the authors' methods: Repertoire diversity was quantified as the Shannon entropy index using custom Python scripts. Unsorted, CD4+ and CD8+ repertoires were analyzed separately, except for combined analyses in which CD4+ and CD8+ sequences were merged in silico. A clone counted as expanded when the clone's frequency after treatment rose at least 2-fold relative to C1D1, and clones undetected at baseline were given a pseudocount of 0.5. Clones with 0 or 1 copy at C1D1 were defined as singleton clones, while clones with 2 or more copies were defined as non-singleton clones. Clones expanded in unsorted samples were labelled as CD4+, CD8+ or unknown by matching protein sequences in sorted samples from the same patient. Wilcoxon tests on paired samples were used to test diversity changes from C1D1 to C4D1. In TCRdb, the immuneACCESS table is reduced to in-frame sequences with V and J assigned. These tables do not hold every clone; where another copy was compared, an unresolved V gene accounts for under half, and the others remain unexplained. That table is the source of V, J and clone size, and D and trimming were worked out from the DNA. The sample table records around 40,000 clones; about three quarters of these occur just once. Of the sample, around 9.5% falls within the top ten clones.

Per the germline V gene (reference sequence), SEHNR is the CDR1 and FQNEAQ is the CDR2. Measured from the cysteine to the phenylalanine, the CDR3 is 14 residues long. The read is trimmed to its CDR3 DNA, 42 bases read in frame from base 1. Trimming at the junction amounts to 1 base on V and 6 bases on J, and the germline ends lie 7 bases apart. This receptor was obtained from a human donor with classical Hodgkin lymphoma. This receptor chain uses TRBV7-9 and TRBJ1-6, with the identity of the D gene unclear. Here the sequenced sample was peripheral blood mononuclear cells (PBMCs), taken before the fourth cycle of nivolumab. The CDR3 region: CASSLEALNSPLHF. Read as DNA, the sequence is TGTGCCAGCAGCTTAGAGGCGCTTAATTCACCCCTCCACTTT.